A selection of T cell receptor beta chains follows, all from one sample in a study of blood T cells in healthy people across ages. TCRdb redid the calling of the 5' RACE reads with MiXCR, one entry per CDR3 protein. Here the sample spans around 1.5 million distinct CDR3 sequences, around 39% being singletons. Sequences were obtained from blood. The receptors stem from a woman between 18 and 30 years old in good health. The CDR3 runs from the conserved cysteine through the conserved F or W. The D gene is left open where the match is weak. The size of a clone is reported for some rows only, either as once, few or many, or as a class for expanded clones.

clone_size: few
v_call: TRBV20-1
j_call: TRBJ2-6
d_call: -
cdr3_length: 15
cdr3_aa: CSANQGVSGANVLTF
cdr3_nt: TGCAGTGCCAACCAGGGTGTCTCTGGGGCCAACGTCCTGACTTTC

clone_size: few
v_call: TRBV9
j_call: TRBJ2-3
d_call: -
cdr3_length: 17
cdr3_aa: CASSVSLRGSGTDTQYF
cdr3_nt: TGTGCCAGCAGCGTAAGTCTGAGGGGGTCAGGCACAGATACGCAGTATTTT

clone_size: once
v_call: TRBV7-9
j_call: TRBJ1-4
d_call: TRBD1
cdr3_length: 16
cdr3_aa: CASSRWDRGAKENLFF
cdr3_nt: TGTGCCAGCAGCAGATGGGACAGGGGGGCAAAGGAAAACCTGTTTTTT

clone_size: -
v_call: TRBV12-3/TRBV12-4
j_call: TRBJ2-7
d_call: -
cdr3_length: 15
cdr3_aa: CASSFAGLDSYEQYF
cdr3_nt: TGTGCCAGCAGTTTTGCGGGCCTCGATTCCTACGAGCAGTACTTC

clone_size: few
v_call: TRBV20-1
j_call: TRBJ2-7
d_call: TRBD2
cdr3_length: 14
cdr3_aa: CSAAGLETSYEQYF
cdr3_nt: TGCAGTGCCGCGGGACTAGAGACCTCCTACGAGCAGTACTTC

clone_size: many
v_call: TRBV20-1
j_call: TRBJ1-5
d_call: -
cdr3_length: 17
cdr3_aa: CSARDPGQGDGNQPQHF
cdr3_nt: TGCAGTGCTAGAGATCCCGGGCAGGGAGATGGCAATCAGCCCCAGCATTTT

clone_size: -
v_call: TRBV3-1
j_call: TRBJ2-7
d_call: TRBD1
cdr3_length: 16
cdr3_aa: CASSHARTGGIYEQYF
cdr3_nt: TGTGCCAGCAGCCACGCCCGGACAGGCGGAATCTACGAGCAGTACTTC

clone_size: -
v_call: TRBV28
j_call: TRBJ2-7
d_call: TRBD1
cdr3_length: 17
cdr3_aa: CASSGTGSPLFSYEQYF
cdr3_nt: TGTGCCAGCAGCGGGACAGGGTCCCCTCTCTTTTCCTACGAGCAGTACTTC

clone_size: -
v_call: TRBV29-1
j_call: TRBJ1-1
d_call: -
cdr3_length: 12
cdr3_aa: CSVTPRIGEAFF
cdr3_nt: TGCAGCGTTACCCCTCGGATAGGCGAAGCTTTCTTT

clone_size: many
v_call: TRBV4-1
j_call: TRBJ2-3
d_call: TRBD2
cdr3_length: 20
cdr3_aa: CASSQEPHPRGGRPTDTQYF
cdr3_nt: TGCGCCAGCAGCCAAGAGCCCCACCCCCGTGGCGGGAGACCCACAGATACGCAGTATTTT

clone_size: -
v_call: TRBV30
j_call: TRBJ1-4
d_call: TRBD1
cdr3_length: 12
cdr3_aa: CAGQGVGEKLFF
cdr3_nt: TGTGCCGGCCAGGGGGTAGGTGAAAAACTGTTTTTT

clone_size: -
v_call: TRBV7-9
j_call: TRBJ2-7
d_call: TRBD1
cdr3_length: 16
cdr3_aa: CASSPGGMTGGHEQYF
cdr3_nt: TGTGCCAGCAGCCCGGGAGGCATGACAGGGGGCCACGAGCAGTACTTC

clone_size: few
v_call: TRBV14
j_call: TRBJ2-3
d_call: -
cdr3_length: 16
cdr3_aa: CASSQDNYLSVNTQYF
cdr3_nt: TGTGCCAGCAGCCAAGATAATTATTTGTCTGTAAATACGCAGTATTTT

clone_size: few
v_call: TRBV25-1
j_call: TRBJ2-5
d_call: -
cdr3_length: 12
cdr3_aa: CASSEAFSAQYF
cdr3_nt: TGTGCCAGCAGTGAAGCGTTCTCGGCCCAGTACTTC

clone_size: few
v_call: TRBV30
j_call: TRBJ2-7
d_call: TRBD2
cdr3_length: 13
cdr3_aa: CATRPSGSVEQYF
cdr3_nt: TGTGCCACGAGACCTAGCGGGAGTGTCGAGCAGTACTTC

clone_size: once
v_call: TRBV7-9
j_call: TRBJ2-3
d_call: -
cdr3_length: 16
cdr3_aa: CASSLDAGLKADTQYF
cdr3_nt: TGTGCCAGCAGCTTAGACGCGGGCTTAAAGGCAGATACGCAGTATTTT

clone_size: -
v_call: TRBV10-3
j_call: TRBJ1-2
d_call: TRBD1
cdr3_length: 16
cdr3_aa: CAIRTDKGQGWYGYTF
cdr3_nt: TGTGCCATCAGGACCGACAAGGGACAGGGATGGTATGGCTACACCTTC

clone_size: -
v_call: TRBV29-1
j_call: TRBJ1-2
d_call: -
cdr3_length: 12
cdr3_aa: CGVEDRPYGYTF
cdr3_nt: TGCGGCGTTGAAGACAGGCCCTATGGCTACACCTTC

clone_size: -
v_call: TRBV4-2
j_call: TRBJ2-2
d_call: -
cdr3_length: 17
cdr3_aa: CASSQDLPSANTGELFF
cdr3_nt: TGTGCCAGCAGCCAAGATCTTCCTAGCGCTAACACCGGGGAGCTGTTTTTT

clone_size: -
v_call: TRBV12-3/TRBV12-4
j_call: TRBJ1-5
d_call: -
cdr3_length: 13
cdr3_aa: CASTLTSNQPQHF
cdr3_nt: TGTGCCAGCACCCTGACTAGCAATCAGCCCCAGCATTTT

clone_size: -
v_call: TRBV6-5
j_call: TRBJ1-2
d_call: -
cdr3_length: 16
cdr3_aa: CASSYAGQRVDYGYTF
cdr3_nt: TGTGCCAGCAGTTACGCAGGACAGAGGGTGGACTATGGCTACACCTTC

clone_size: -
v_call: TRBV5-1
j_call: TRBJ2-1
d_call: -
cdr3_length: 17
cdr3_aa: CASSLGLLASSYNEQFF
cdr3_nt: TGCGCCAGCAGCTTAGGACTACTAGCCAGCTCCTACAATGAGCAGTTCTTC

clone_size: -
v_call: TRBV7-9
j_call: TRBJ1-5
d_call: TRBD1
cdr3_length: 14
cdr3_aa: CASSSTGEDQPQHF
cdr3_nt: TGTGCCAGCAGCTCGACAGGGGAGGATCAGCCCCAGCATTTT

clone_size: many
v_call: TRBV27
j_call: TRBJ2-1
d_call: -
cdr3_length: 13
cdr3_aa: CASSPVGDNEQFF
cdr3_nt: TGTGCCAGCAGTCCGGTCGGGGACAATGAGCAGTTCTTC

clone_size: -
v_call: TRBV20-1
j_call: TRBJ1-2
d_call: TRBD1
cdr3_length: 16
cdr3_aa: CSARSSGTGVVGGYTF
cdr3_nt: TGCAGTGCTAGATCCTCCGGGACAGGGGTTGTCGGCGGCTACACCTTC

clone_size: -
v_call: TRBV2
j_call: TRBJ1-1
d_call: -
cdr3_length: 13
cdr3_aa: CASSEDSNTEAFF
cdr3_nt: TGTGCCAGCAGTGAAGACAGTAACACTGAAGCTTTCTTT

clone_size: few
v_call: TRBV10-3
j_call: TRBJ2-5
d_call: -
cdr3_length: 12
cdr3_aa: CAISPGMQTQYF
cdr3_nt: TGTGCCATCAGTCCGGGCATGCAGACCCAGTACTTC

clone_size: -
v_call: TRBV4-2
j_call: TRBJ2-3
d_call: TRBD2
cdr3_length: 17
cdr3_aa: CASSQDTYSGGADTQYF
cdr3_nt: TGTGCCAGCAGCCAAGATACGTACAGCGGGGGGGCAGATACGCAGTATTTT

clone_size: -
v_call: TRBV4-2
j_call: TRBJ1-2
d_call: -
cdr3_length: 14
cdr3_aa: CASSQGSRNYGYTF
cdr3_nt: TGTGCCAGCAGCCAAGGAAGTAGGAATTATGGCTACACCTTC